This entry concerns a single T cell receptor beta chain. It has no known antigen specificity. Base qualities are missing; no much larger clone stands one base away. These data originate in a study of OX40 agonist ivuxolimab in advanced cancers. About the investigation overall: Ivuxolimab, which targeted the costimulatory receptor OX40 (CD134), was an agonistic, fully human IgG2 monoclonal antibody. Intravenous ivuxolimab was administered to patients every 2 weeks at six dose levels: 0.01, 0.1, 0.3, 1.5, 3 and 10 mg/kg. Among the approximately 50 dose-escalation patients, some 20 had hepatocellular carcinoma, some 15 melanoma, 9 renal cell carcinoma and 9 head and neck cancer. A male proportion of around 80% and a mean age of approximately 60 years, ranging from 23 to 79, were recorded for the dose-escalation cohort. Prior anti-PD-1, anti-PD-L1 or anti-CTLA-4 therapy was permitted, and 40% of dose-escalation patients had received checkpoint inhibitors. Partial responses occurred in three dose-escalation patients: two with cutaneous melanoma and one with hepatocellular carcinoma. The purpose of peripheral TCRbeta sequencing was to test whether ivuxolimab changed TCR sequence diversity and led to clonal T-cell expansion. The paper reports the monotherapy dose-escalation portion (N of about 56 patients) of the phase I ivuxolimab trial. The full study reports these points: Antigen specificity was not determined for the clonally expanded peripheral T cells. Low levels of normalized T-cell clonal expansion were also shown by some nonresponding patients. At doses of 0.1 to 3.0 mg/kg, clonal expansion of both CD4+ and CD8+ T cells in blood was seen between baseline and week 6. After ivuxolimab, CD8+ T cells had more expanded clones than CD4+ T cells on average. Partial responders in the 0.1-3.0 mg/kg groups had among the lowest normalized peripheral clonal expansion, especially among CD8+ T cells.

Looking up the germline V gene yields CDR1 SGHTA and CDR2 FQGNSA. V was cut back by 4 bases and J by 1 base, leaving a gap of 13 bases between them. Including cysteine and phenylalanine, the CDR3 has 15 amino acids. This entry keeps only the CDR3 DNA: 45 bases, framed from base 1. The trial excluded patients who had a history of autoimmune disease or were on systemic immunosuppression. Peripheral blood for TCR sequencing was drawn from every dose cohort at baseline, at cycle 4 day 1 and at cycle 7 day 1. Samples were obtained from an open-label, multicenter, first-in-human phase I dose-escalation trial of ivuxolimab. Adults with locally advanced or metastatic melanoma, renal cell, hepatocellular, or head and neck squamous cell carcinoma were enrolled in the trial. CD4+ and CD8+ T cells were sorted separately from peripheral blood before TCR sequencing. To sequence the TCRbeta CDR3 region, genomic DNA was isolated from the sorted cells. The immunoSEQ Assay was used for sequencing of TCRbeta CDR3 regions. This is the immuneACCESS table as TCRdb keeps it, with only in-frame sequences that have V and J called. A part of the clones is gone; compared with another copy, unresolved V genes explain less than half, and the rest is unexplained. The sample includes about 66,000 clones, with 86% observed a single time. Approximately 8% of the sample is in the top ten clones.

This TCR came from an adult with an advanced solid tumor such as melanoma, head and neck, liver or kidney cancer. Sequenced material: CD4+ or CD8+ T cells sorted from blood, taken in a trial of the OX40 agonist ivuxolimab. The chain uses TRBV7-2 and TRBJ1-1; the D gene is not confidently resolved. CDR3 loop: CASSYIADPNTEAFF. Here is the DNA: TGTGCCAGCAGCTACATCGCGGACCCGAACACTGAAGCTTTCTTT.